This TCR beta chain was obtained from a study of patients and donors after allogeneic stem cell transplantation. Each CDR3 protein is one row after TCRdb ran MiXCR on the RT-PCR reads. The sample comprises about 960,000 distinct CDR3 sequences, under 20% of which are singletons, and 5% to 6.5% rests with the top ten. The CDR3 length is 16 residues. From germline, CDR1 is ENHRY and CDR2 SYGVKD. Trimming at V came to 5 bases and at J to 0 bases, leaving 9 bases not matched to a gene. The chain employs TRBV10-3 and TRBJ1-2; 7 bases match TRBD1. The receptor was derived from a human donor who was either an allogeneic HSCT recipient or a stem cell or donor lymphocyte infusion donor (not recorded which). It is not recorded whose cells these are; they may come from a transplant donor. The sample consisted of blood, either unsorted or a sorted T cell fraction (not recorded which). As DNA, the CDR3 is TGTGCCATCAGTTCAGGGGGTTCATCAACTAACTATGGCTACACCTTC. This sequence encodes CAISSGGSSTNYGYTF.